In this sample, the clone carrying this TCR beta chain turned up a few times. One entry per CDR3 protein results from TCRdb running MiXCR on the PCR reads. The sample has around 20,000 distinct CDR3 sequences, more than 35% seen once. With V trimmed by 5 bases and J by 5 bases, 5 bases remained unmatched. This CDR3 region has 13 residues. This sample was taken from a study of immune characterization of retroperitoneal liposarcoma. The rearrangement uses TRBV12-3 or TRBV12-4 and TRBJ1-2, with 7 bases lining up with TRBD1. This receptor was taken from a male donor with retroperitoneal liposarcoma. Material for sequencing was blood. CDR3 protein: CASSTGQEYGYTF. The CDR3 DNA follows: TGTGCCAGCAGTACAGGACAGGAATATGGCTACACCTTC.